The T cell receptor beta chain under discussion was sequenced for a study of CD8+ T cells in alopecia areata. Study-wide background: Oral tofacitinib, 5 to 10 mg twice daily, was given in an open-label trial.

Treatment denoted: oral pan-JAK inhibitor, 5-10 mg twice daily. Study findings and constraints: Tofacitinib produced a significant decrease in scalp clonality and in expanded CD8+ clones among the top 100.

Sequencing used cDNA as its template, made by extracting RNA and reverse transcribing it. The method was immunoSEQ multiplex PCR; TCRdb's version includes in-frame clones alone and lacks a portion of them. The sample shows about 250,000 clones, approximately 60% of them seen only once. This clone was seen only a few times. Its antigen is not known. The source is a human donor with alopecia areata. The source was CD4+ T cells sorted from blood, collected around week 53, from a patient treated with tofacitinib.

The CDR3 reads CASSSQYLNEQFF. CDR3 nucleotide sequence: TGTGCCAGCAGCTCTCAATACCTCAATGAGCAGTTCTTC. The chain joins TRBV7-9 to TRBJ2-1; D remains ambiguous. Germline V gene data show CDR1 as SEHNR and CDR2 as FQNEAQ (reference sequence). This CDR3 region has 13 residues. V was trimmed by 4 bases and J by 6 bases, leaving 10 bases between them.